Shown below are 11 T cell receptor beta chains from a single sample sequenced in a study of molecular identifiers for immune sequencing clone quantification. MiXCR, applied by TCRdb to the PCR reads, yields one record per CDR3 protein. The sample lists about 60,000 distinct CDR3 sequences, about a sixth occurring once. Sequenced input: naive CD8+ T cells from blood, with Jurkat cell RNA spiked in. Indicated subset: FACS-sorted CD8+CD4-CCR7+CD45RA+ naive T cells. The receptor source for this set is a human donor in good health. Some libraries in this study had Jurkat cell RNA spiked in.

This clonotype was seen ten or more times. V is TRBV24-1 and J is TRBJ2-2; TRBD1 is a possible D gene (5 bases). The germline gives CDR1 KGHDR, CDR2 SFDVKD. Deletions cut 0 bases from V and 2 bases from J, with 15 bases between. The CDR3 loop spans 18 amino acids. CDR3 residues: CATSDLQHATENTGELFF. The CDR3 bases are TGTGCCACCAGTGATTTGCAACATGCGACAGAAAACACCGGGGAGCTGTTTTTT.

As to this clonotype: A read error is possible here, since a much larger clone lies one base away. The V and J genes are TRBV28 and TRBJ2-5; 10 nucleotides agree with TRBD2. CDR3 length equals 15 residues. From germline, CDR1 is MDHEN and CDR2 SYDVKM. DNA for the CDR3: TGTGGCAGCAGTTTAGAAGCGGGAGGGCAAGAGACCCAGTACTTC. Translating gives CGSSLEAGGQETQYF. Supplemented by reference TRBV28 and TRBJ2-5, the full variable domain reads DVKVTQSSRYLVKRTGEKVFLECVQDMDHENMFWYRQDPGLGLRLIYFSYDVKMKEKGDIPEGYSVSREKKERFSLILESASTNQTSMYLCGSSLEAGGQETQYFGPGTRLLVL.

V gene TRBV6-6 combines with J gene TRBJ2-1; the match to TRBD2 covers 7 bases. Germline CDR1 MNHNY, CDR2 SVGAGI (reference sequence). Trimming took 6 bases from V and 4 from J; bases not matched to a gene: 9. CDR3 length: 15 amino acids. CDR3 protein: CASSRTRGKYNEQFF. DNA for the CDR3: TGTGCCAGCAGCCGGACTAGAGGGAAATACAATGAGCAGTTCTTC.

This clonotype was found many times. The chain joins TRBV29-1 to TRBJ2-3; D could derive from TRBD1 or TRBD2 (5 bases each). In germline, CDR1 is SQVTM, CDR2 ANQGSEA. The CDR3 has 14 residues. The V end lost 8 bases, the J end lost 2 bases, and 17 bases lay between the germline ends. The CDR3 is CSPVVRGATDTQYF. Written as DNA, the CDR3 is TGCAGCCCCGTCGTGAGGGGAGCCACAGATACGCAGTATTTT.

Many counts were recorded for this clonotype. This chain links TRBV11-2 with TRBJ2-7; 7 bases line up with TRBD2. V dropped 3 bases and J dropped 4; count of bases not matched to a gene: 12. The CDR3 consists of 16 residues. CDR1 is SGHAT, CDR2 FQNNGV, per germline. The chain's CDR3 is CASSFFPKTSTYEQYF. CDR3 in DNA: TGTGCCAGCAGCTTTTTCCCGAAGACTAGCACATACGAGCAGTACTTC.

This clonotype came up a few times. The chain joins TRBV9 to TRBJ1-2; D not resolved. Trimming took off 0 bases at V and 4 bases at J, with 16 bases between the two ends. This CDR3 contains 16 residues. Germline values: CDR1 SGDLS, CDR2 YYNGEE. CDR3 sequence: CASSVDSTYPVYGYTF. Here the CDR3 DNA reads TGTGCCAGCAGCGTAGACTCGACATATCCTGTCTATGGCTACACCTTC.

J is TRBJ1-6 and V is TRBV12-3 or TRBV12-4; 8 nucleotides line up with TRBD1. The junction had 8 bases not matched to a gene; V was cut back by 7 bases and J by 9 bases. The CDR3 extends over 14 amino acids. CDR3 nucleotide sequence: TGTGCCAGCAAAGGACAGGGCGGGAGTTCACCCCTCCACTTT. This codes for CASKGQGGSSPLHF.

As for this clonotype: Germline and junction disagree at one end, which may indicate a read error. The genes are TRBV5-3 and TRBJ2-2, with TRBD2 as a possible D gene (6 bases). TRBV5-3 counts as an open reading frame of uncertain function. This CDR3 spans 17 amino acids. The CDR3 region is CVSSLGLEEGDTGGLFF. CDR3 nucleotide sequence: TGTGTCAGCAGCTTGGGCCTCGAGGAGGGTGACACCGGGGGGCTGTTTTTT.

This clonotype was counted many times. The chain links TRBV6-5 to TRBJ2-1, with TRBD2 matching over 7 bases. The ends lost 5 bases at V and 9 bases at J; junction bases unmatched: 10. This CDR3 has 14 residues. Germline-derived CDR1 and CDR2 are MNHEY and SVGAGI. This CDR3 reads CASSPRLAPIEQFF. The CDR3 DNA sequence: TGTGCCAGCAGTCCACGACTAGCCCCGATTGAGCAGTTCTTC.

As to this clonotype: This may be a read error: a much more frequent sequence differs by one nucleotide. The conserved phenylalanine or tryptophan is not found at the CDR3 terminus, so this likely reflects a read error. The CDR3 here is CASTWGWTEAFS. The CDR3 DNA sequence: TGTGCCAGCACGTGGGGGTGGACTGAAGCTTTCTCT. The J gene is TRBJ1-1, the V gene TRBV19, with D perhaps TRBD1 (5 bases). CDR1 is LNHDA, CDR2 SQIVND, per germline (reference sequence). Trimming cost V 9 bases and J 5 bases, with 13 bases left between them. The CDR3 is made up of 12 amino acids.

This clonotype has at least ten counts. The chain's CDR3 is CASRTTSGRACAKNIQYF. Here the CDR3 DNA reads TGCGCCAGCCGAACGACTAGCGGGAGGGCCTGTGCCAAAAACATTCAGTACTTC. The chain is built from TRBV10-1 and TRBJ2-4; 14 bases agree with TRBD2. The CDR3 has 18 residues. V shed 8 bases, J shed 1 base, and the junction held 10 bases outside the gene matches. Germline lookup yields CDR1 WNHNN and CDR2 SYGVQD (reference sequence).